Following are 19 T cell receptor beta chains from one sample sequenced in a study of CD8 T cells in ankylosing spondylitis (dated by TCRdb to 2016 to 2017). Receptors were amplified or captured by 5' RACE. Sequencing took place on an Illumina HiSeq 2500. The raw public reads went through TCRdb reprocessing: fastp at Q25, MiXCR clone calling, in-frame beta chains kept. One record per CDR3 amino acid sequence lists the most common genes and DNA. This sample gives approximately 440,000 distinct CDR3 sequences in total; approximately 17% of them show up just once. Of the sample, under 1.2% is held by the ten largest clones. Antigen specificity for these receptors is unknown. General study outcomes and caveats: A TCR beta motif made up of seven or eight highly homologous amino acid variants appeared to be characteristic of blood from ankylosing spondylitis patients.

The sample consisted of blood, either unsorted or a sorted T cell fraction (not recorded which). The source of these receptors is a male donor with ankylosing spondylitis.

The J gene is TRBJ2-7, the V gene TRBV11-2; no firm D call. This CDR3 has 13 residues. In germline, CDR1 is SGHAT, CDR2 FQNNGV. V gave up 2 bases and J gave up 8 bases, with 13 bases separating them. This chain's CDR3 is CASSLPPWTQQYF. The CDR3 DNA is TGTGCCAGCAGCTTACCCCCCTGGACCCAGCAGTACTTC.

This chain connects TRBV12-3 or TRBV12-4 to TRBJ2-3, with TRBD1 as a possible D gene (5 bases). V was pared by 3 bases and J by 4 bases, with 14 bases between. The length of the CDR3 is 15 residues. The CDR3 reads CASSFPGKGADTQYF. CDR3 DNA sequence: TGTGCCAGCAGTTTTCCAGGAAAAGGGGCAGATACGCAGTATTTT.

This clonotype was counted between two and nine times. The rearrangement links TRBV5-1 to TRBJ2-1; D not resolved. This CDR3 is built from 14 residues. Germline values: CDR1 SGHRS, CDR2 YFSETQ. Between the trimmed V and J ends, which lost 0 bases and 9 bases, there was a span of 13 bases. CDR3 in amino acids: CASSLDTTRSEQFF. CDR3 sequence (DNA): TGCGCCAGCAGCTTGGATACTACAAGAAGTGAGCAGTTCTTC.

This clonotype turned up a few times. The J gene is TRBJ1-6, the V gene TRBV20-1; 7 bases align to TRBD1. There are 15 residues in the CDR3. Germline CDR1 reads DFQATT; CDR2 reads SNEGSKA (reference sequence). V lost 0 bases, J lost 6 bases, and 5 bases stayed unmatched. The CDR3 loop reads CSARDAGTANSPLHF. CDR3 sequence (DNA): TGCAGTGCTAGAGATGCCGGGACAGCTAATTCACCCCTCCACTTT.

The gene calls are TRBV6-1 and TRBJ2-2; 7 bases match TRBD1. V lost 6 bases to trimming and J lost 3 bases; unmatched junction nucleotides: 13. Per germline, CDR1 MNHNS and CDR2 SASEGT. The CDR3 totals 17 residues. Here the CDR3 reads CASRFPQDRLDTGELFF. DNA for the CDR3: TGTGCCAGCAGATTTCCCCAGGACAGGTTAGACACCGGGGAGCTGTTTTTT.

J is TRBJ2-5 and V is TRBV6-1; no clear D. Germline CDR1 reads MNHNS; CDR2 reads SASEGT. The CDR3 has 14 amino acids. V shed 3 bases and J shed 3 bases, with 11 bases lying between them. CDR3 nucleotide sequence: TGTGCCAGCAGTGAGGGCGTGGCAAAAGAGACCCAGTACTTC. Its translation is CASSEGVAKETQYF.

This clonotype was detected only a few times. The DNA of the CDR3 is TGTGCCAGCAGCTCCACTCTATGGGAGAGCCCGAATAACTATGGCTACACCTTC. Protein product: CASSSTLWESPNNYGYTF. J is TRBJ1-2 and V is TRBV6-1; no firm D call. The CDR3 sequence is 18 residues long. The ends were cut back, 6 bases at V and 1 base at J, with 24 bases in the middle. Looked up from germline, CDR1 is MNHNS and CDR2 is SASEGT.

This clonotype was seen only once. This chain connects TRBV30 to TRBJ2-4; possible D gene TRBD1, 6 bases. Trimming shortened V by 0 bases and J by 7 bases, and 16 bases separated the two germline ends. CDR3 length: 15 amino acids. Germline V gives CDR1 GTSNPN, CDR2 SVGIG (reference sequence). The CDR3 nucleotides are TGTGCCTGGAGTGTATCTATACAGGGAAAGAACATTCAGTACTTC. It yields the protein CAWSVSIQGKNIQYF.

The chain carries TRBV28 and TRBJ1-6; D gene unclear. This CDR3 is built from 15 residues. Trimming cost V 6 bases and J 4 bases, with 13 bases left between them. Germline CDR1 MDHEN, CDR2 SYDVKM. The CDR3 loop reads CASRPRTRYNSPLHF. DNA of the CDR3: TGTGCCAGCAGGCCGAGGACCCGTTATAATTCACCCCTCCACTTT.

This clonotype turned up a few times. The genes are TRBV3-1 and TRBJ1-5; a possible D gene is TRBD1 (5 bases). Germline lookup yields CDR1 LGHDT and CDR2 YNNKEL (reference sequence). V lost 0 bases and J 4 bases, leaving 10 bases between the germline ends. This CDR3 spans 15 amino acids. CDR3 loop: CASSQEWTPNQPQHF. The DNA of the CDR3 is TGTGCCAGCAGCCAAGAATGGACACCTAATCAGCCCCAGCATTTT.

This clonotype was seen only a few times. The chain has TRBV3-1 and TRBJ2-5, with TRBD2 matching over 12 bases. With V trimmed by 5 bases and J by 7 bases, 11 bases remained unmatched. The germline gives CDR1 LGHDT, CDR2 YNNKEL (reference sequence). The CDR3 is made up of 16 amino acids. CDR3 sequence reads: CASSIKGLAGGGTQYF. CDR3 nucleotides: TGTGCCAGCAGCATAAAGGGACTAGCGGGTGGAGGGACCCAGTACTTC.

The J gene is TRBJ2-7, the V gene TRBV12-3 or TRBV12-4; D gene ambiguous. The CDR3 is 12 amino acids. Trimming shortened V by 1 base and J by 9 bases, and 10 bases separated the two germline ends. The CDR3: CASSLGQQGQYF. In DNA form, the CDR3 reads TGTGCCAGCAGTTTAGGGCAGCAAGGGCAGTACTTC.

This clonotype has a count of ten or more. In DNA form, the CDR3 reads TGTGCCAGCAGCCAAGAAGTATCTAGCGGGAGGTGGAACTCCTACAATGAGCAGTTCTTC. Translating it yields CASSQEVSSGRWNSYNEQFF. The V gene is TRBV4-2, the J gene TRBJ2-1; TRBD2 aligns across 11 bases. V was clipped by 0 bases and J by 0 bases; unmatched bases: 10. Germline lookup yields CDR1 LGHNA and CDR2 YNFKEQ. The CDR3 sequence is 20 residues long.

This clonotype appeared a few times. The CDR3 sequence is CARRSSGTDTQYF. CDR3 coding DNA: TGTGCCAGAAGGAGTAGCGGCACAGATACGCAGTATTTT. The V call is TRBV2, the J call TRBJ2-3; tentatively, D is TRBD2 (5 bases). This CDR3 is 13 amino acids long. The germline V gene encodes CDR1 SNHLY and CDR2 FYNNEI. V lost 9 bases, J lost 1 base, and 11 bases lay in between.

The chain recombines TRBV9 with TRBJ1-5; a weak D match, TRBD1 (5 bases). This CDR3 is built from 14 residues. The ends were cut back, 3 bases at V and 6 bases at J, with 13 bases in the middle. Germline V lookup: CDR1 SGDLS, CDR2 YYNGEE. For the CDR3, the DNA is TGTGCCAGCAGCGCCACAGGTGGTGGTCAGCCCCAGCATTTT. Encoded protein: CASSATGGGQPQHF.

The genes are TRBV18 and TRBJ2-5; D may match TRBD1 or TRBD2 (5 bases each). The CDR3 is 17 residues long. V lost 4 bases and J 0 bases, leaving 18 bases between the germline ends. Germline V gives CDR1 KGHSH, CDR2 LQKENI. The CDR3 DNA sequence: TGTGCCAGCTCACTGAATTCCCCGGGACGCTACCAAGAGACCCAGTACTTC. Protein product: CASSLNSPGRYQETQYF. Full variable domain (outside the CDR3, taken from reference TRBV18 and TRBJ2-5): NAGVMQNPRHLVRRRGQEARLRCSPMKGHSHVYWYRQLPEEGLKFMVYLQKENIIDESGMPKERFSAEFPKEGPSILRIQQVVRGDSAAYFCASSLNSPGRYQETQYFGPGTRLLVL.

The rearrangement joins TRBV15 to TRBJ2-1, with TRBD1 matching 7 bases. V lost 6 bases, J lost 8 bases, and 10 bases stayed unmatched. The length of the CDR3 is 14 residues. Germline CDR1 LNHNV, CDR2 YYDKDF (reference sequence). DNA of the CDR3: TGTGCCACCAGGCCGCGGACAGGCTCGCATGAGCAGTTCTTC. As protein: CATRPRTGSHEQFF.

The table lists this clonotype with many counts. The V call is TRBV6-5, the J call TRBJ1-1; D uncertain. Looked up from germline, CDR1 is MNHEY and CDR2 is SVGAGI. Trimming removed 2 bases from V and 0 bases from J, with 4 bases in between. The CDR3 sequence is 13 residues long. CDR3 nucleotide sequence: TGTGCCAGCAGTTACAGGATGAACACTGAAGCTTTCTTT. The encoded protein is CASSYRMNTEAFF.

This clonotype was observed a few times. The V and J genes are TRBV11-1 and TRBJ2-4, with D hard to call. V dropped 6 bases and J dropped 0 bases, with 9 bases sitting between them. This CDR3 has 14 residues. CDR1 and CDR2 (germline): SGHAT, FQDESV (reference sequence). The CDR3 nucleotides read TGTGCCAGCAGTTTGAATCTAGCCAAAAACATTCAGTACTTC. Translating it yields CASSLNLAKNIQYF. Based on the CDR3 plus reference TRBV11-1 and TRBJ2-4, the full variable domain is EAEVAQSPRYKITEKSQAVAFWCDPISGHATLYWYRQILGQGPELLVQFQDESVVDDSQLPKDRFSAERLKGVDSTLKIQPAELGDSAMYLCASSLNLAKNIQYFGAGTRLSVL.